This record looks at one TCR beta chain sequence and its context. The antigen it binds to is not known. Base qualities are not recorded, but no much larger clone differs from it by a single base. This entry is derived from a study of PD-L1 blockade in urothelial cancer (dated 2017 in TCRdb). Looking at the study overall: All patients started therapy at some point between 2014 and 2016 and received atezolizumab 1,200 mg intravenously every 3 weeks. Durable clinical benefit was achieved by nine patients and was not achieved by 20 patients. Durable clinical benefit meant progression-free survival longer than 6 months, and TCR features were also tested against progression-free and overall survival. About 85% of the roughly 29 patients were males with bladder-origin urothelial cancer, and about 65% of the roughly 30 reported a prior smoking history. Pretreatment blood TCR-seq was available for about 28 patients, at least one posttreatment blood collection was obtained for about 25 patients, and tumor TCR-seq was available for about 25 patients. Blood samples were analyzed at two time points: 3 weeks after treatment start (second dose) and 6 weeks after treatment start. In the same patients who had TCR sequencing, pretreatment tumors also underwent whole exome sequencing and RNA sequencing. Somatic, immune and clinical correlates of response to PD-L1 blockade with atezolizumab in urothelial cancer were the focus of an exploratory multi-omic analysis. Pretreatment tumor samples and matched peripheral blood, collected serially before and after atezolizumab treatment, underwent TCR sequencing. Blood samples gave a median of about 130,000 T cells and 80,000 to 95,000 unique TCRs, with a median clonality of roughly 0.08. Patients had an ECOG performance status of 0 or 1 and had received between 0 and 3 prior chemotherapy regimens. Here is what the overall study found, with its caveats: A pretreatment peripheral blood TCR clonality below the median was linked to improved progression-free and overall survival. Because the sample size was small (n ≈ 30) and many exploratory analyses were performed, the results are intended to be hypothesis-generating. At 3 weeks after the start of treatment, tumor-associated TCR clones in peripheral blood had expanded more in patients with durable benefit (n ≈ 24, p = 0.022).

The cohort comprised roughly 30 patients with locally advanced or metastatic urothelial carcinoma treated at Memorial Sloan Kettering on a trial protocol. Peripheral blood mononuclear cells were collected pretreatment and during treatment, with between 1 and 8 total time points obtained per patient. The Qiagen DNeasy Blood extraction kit was used to purify genomic DNA from total PBMCs and from tumor samples. Collected pretreatment and during treatment, PBMCs were isolated and stored as previously described. From a lookup of the germline V gene (reference sequence), CDR1 and CDR2 are LNHDA and SQIVND. From V the trimming removes 7 bases and from J it removes 5 bases, while the gene matches leave 16 bases of the junction unaccounted for. The CDR3 holds 18 amino acids from the cysteine to the phenylalanine. The retained sequence is limited to the CDR3, 54 bases, with the frame set at the first base.

Synthetic TCR analog templates were spiked into each PCR to estimate absolute template abundance from read counts. The immunoSEQ assay was used to amplify TCRbeta CDR3 regions from genomic DNA with bias-controlled V and J gene primers. Sequencing of rearranged TCRbeta segments was performed at approximately 20X coverage. In the authors' own workflow: Clustering was used to correct sequencing errors, and CDR3s were annotated against IMGT to assign V, D and J genes. Out-of-frame and stop-codon sequences were excluded, and only productive TCRbeta rearrangements were used in downstream analyses. Clonality was computed as one minus Shannon entropy normalized by the log of the number of unique productive sequences. Fisher's exact test with Benjamini-Hochberg correction, at a threshold of adjusted p below 0.01, was used to find clones that differed between time points or between blood and tumor. In its TCRdb copy, this immuneACCESS table keeps in-frame sequences only and misses some clones. Where compared with another copy, unresolved V genes explain less than half of these, and the others have no known cause. V and J calls and clone size are given by that table; D and trimming were obtained from the DNA. This sample lists 75,000 to 90,000 clones; 82% were detected once. The top ten hold over 7.5% of the sample.

The sequence derives from a man between 65 and 85 years old with urothelial cancer. The receptor chain draws on TRBV19 and TRBJ2-3; the central 12 bases match TRBD2. The starting material was PBMCs, obtained around atezolizumab (anti-PD-L1) treatment. The CDR3 protein: CASTPTLAGGPRIDTQYF. The DNA is TGTGCCAGTACCCCGACGCTAGCGGGAGGGCCGAGGATAGATACGCAGTATTTT.